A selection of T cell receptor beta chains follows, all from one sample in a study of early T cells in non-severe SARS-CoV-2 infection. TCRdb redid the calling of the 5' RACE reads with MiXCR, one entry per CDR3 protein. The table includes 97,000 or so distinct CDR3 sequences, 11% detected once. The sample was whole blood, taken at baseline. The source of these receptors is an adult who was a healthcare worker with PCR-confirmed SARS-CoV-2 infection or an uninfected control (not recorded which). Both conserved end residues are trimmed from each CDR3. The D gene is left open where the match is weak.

CDR3: ASSSRGISEQY; V: TRBV28; J: TRBJ2-7; D: NA
CDR3: SVHEGPRAF; V: TRBV29-1; J: TRBJ1-1; D: NA
CDR3: ASSLALQTPYNEQF; V: TRBV7-6; J: TRBJ2-1; D: NA
CDR3: ASSLGDRGRDGYT; V: TRBV5-4; J: TRBJ1-2; D: TRBD1
CDR3: AISESFADEQF; V: TRBV10-3; J: TRBJ2-1; D: NA
CDR3: ASSLMTGGAGVTDTQY; V: TRBV28; J: TRBJ2-3; D: TRBD1
CDR3: ASSFGYSYEQY; V: TRBV7-8; J: TRBJ2-7; D: NA
CDR3: ASSPQGGTNTEAF; V: TRBV18; J: TRBJ1-1; D: NA
CDR3: ASSRIRQGNKIFSGNTIY; V: TRBV4-2; J: TRBJ1-3; D: TRBD1
CDR3: ASSLGQGSGYT; V: TRBV5-1; J: TRBJ1-2; D: TRBD1